This entry lists 23 T cell receptor beta chains sequenced from one sample in a study of regulatory T cells in long-lasting Graves disease (TCRdb year 2021). The label giving this sample's time point can be read as: newly diagnosed GD, antithyroid drugs for less than 3 months. RNA was extracted from PBMCs in TRIzol for both TCR sequencing and RNA sequencing. Libraries were prepared through multiplex PCR. Sequencing was carried out with an Illumina HiSeq 4000. To build TCR beta libraries, CDR3 regions were amplified by Arm-PCR using iRepertoire HTBI primers. TCRdb passed the public sequencing reads through fastp at Q25 and MiXCR, retaining productive beta sequences. Rows are unified per CDR3 protein, each entry keeping the most common DNA and genes. Across this sample there are about 220,000 distinct CDR3 sequences, with around a fifth seen only once. The ten most abundant clones make up roughly 10% of the sample.

The data were also submitted as part of a second study, on T cells in Graves' hyperthyroidism and ophthalmopathy.

The material was peripheral blood mononuclear cells (PBMCs), obtained at new diagnosis, from a patient treated with antithyroid drugs. These receptors all stem from a woman aged 25 to 39 with Graves disease. Donor details come from another sample of the same person, matched by shared clones.

This clonotype was counted at least ten times. This rearrangement joins TRBV29-1 to TRBJ1-1; no firm D call. Germline CDR1 SQVTM, CDR2 ANQGSEA. Trimming removed 6 bases at V and 0 bases at J, with 5 bases between. CDR3 length equals 11 residues. The CDR3 is CSVRLNTEAFF. The CDR3 coding sequence is TGCAGCGTCCGGCTGAACACTGAAGCTTTCTTT.

This clonotype appeared many times. J is TRBJ1-5 and V is TRBV24-1, with D tentatively TRBD1 (6 bases). Germline lookup yields CDR1 KGHDR and CDR2 SFDVKD. The CDR3 totals 16 residues. Trimming pared 9 bases from V and 9 bases from J, leaving 26 bases between. CDR3 nucleotides: TGTGCCACCCCAGCGGCAGGGGAGGCACAATCTTTGCCCCAGCATTTT. As protein: CATPAAGEAQSLPQHF.

Only a few counts were recorded for this clonotype. The genes are TRBV18 and TRBJ2-1; D is unresolved. Looked up from germline, CDR1 is KGHSH and CDR2 is LQKENI. The CDR3 is 17 amino acids. V was clipped by 4 bases and J by 1 base, with 17 bases between them. This CDR3 is CASSLSSGLASYNEQFF. CDR3 sequence (DNA): TGTGCCAGCTCACTCTCTTCCGGGCTCGCTTCCTACAATGAGCAGTTCTTC.

This clonotype was seen ten or more times. The V gene is TRBV28, the J gene TRBJ2-7; no firm D call. This CDR3 region has 14 residues. Germline V gene lookup returns CDR1 MDHEN and CDR2 SYDVKM. Trimming removed 5 bases at V and 0 bases at J, with 11 bases between. In DNA form, the CDR3 reads TGTGCCAGCAGTATCCCAGGAAGCTCCTACGAGCAGTACTTC. Its protein is CASSIPGSSYEQYF.

This clonotype occurred many times. This sequence joins TRBV9 and TRBJ2-3, with 10 positions matching TRBD2. The CDR3 has 16 residues. Germline V gene data show CDR1 as SGDLS and CDR2 as YYNGEE. V dropped 1 base and J dropped 2; count of bases not matched to a gene: 4. The CDR3 region is CASSVTLAGDTDTQYF. CDR3 nucleotide sequence: TGTGCCAGCAGCGTAACGCTAGCGGGGGACACAGATACGCAGTATTTT.

The rearrangement joins TRBV19 to TRBJ1-4, with D perhaps TRBD1 (6 bases). V gave up 8 bases and J gave up 4 bases, with 17 bases separating them. This CDR3 has 15 residues. CDR1 and CDR2 (germline): LNHDA, SQIVND (reference sequence). The CDR3 DNA is TGTGCCAGTGGACTCCCAGGACAGAATAATGAAAAACTGTTTTTT. Amino acids: CASGLPGQNNEKLFF.

The sample holds many counts of this clonotype. V and J are TRBV28 and TRBJ1-6, with 9 bases fitting TRBD1. Unmatched junction bases numbered 17, after V lost 5 bases and J lost 9 bases. The CDR3 consists of 18 residues. Germline V gene lookup returns CDR1 MDHEN and CDR2 SYDVKM. This chain's CDR3 is CASSPPNRGRRLASPLHF. The DNA of the CDR3 is TGTGCCAGCAGTCCCCCAAACAGGGGGCGACGCTTAGCTTCACCCCTCCACTTT.

This clonotype was recorded many times. The V call is TRBV7-2, the J call TRBJ2-3, with 8 bases that match TRBD1. Germline assignment: CDR1 SGHTA and CDR2 FQGNSA. This CDR3 spans 16 amino acids. V lost 5 bases, J lost 6 bases, and 13 bases stayed unmatched. Here the CDR3 DNA reads TGTGCCAGCAGCACCCGCGACAGGGGTTTAACGGATACGCAGTATTTT. This encodes CASSTRDRGLTDTQYF.

This clonotype was detected many times. This chain uses TRBV7-3 with TRBJ1-1; tentative D call: TRBD1 (5 bases). The CDR3 is made up of 21 amino acids. V lost 1 base and J 0 bases, leaving 27 bases between the germline ends. CDR1 is SGHTA, CDR2 FQGTGA, per germline. CDR3 sequence (DNA): TGTGCCAGCAGCTTAAAAACCCACTGGGGCAGAATCAACAGGATGAACACTGAAGCTTTCTTT. Translating gives CASSLKTHWGRINRMNTEAFF.

A few counts support this clonotype. This chain uses TRBV9 with TRBJ1-3, with D perhaps matching TRBD1 (5 bases). V was cut by 5 bases and J by 0 bases, with 15 bases left in between. Looked up from germline, CDR1 is SGDLS and CDR2 is YYNGEE. This CDR3 spans 16 amino acids. DNA of the CDR3: TGTGCCAGCAGTCAATCTCAGGGCTACTCTGGAAACACCATATATTTT. Translation gives CASSQSQGYSGNTIYF.

V usage is TRBV18 and J usage is TRBJ2-2; tentative D call: TRBD2 (6 bases). This CDR3 has 14 residues. Germline assignment: CDR1 KGHSH and CDR2 LQKENI. The V end lost 3 bases, the J end lost 9 bases, and 14 bases lay between the germline ends. CDR3 amino acids: CASSPPIADRELFF. CDR3 sequence (DNA): TGTGCCAGCTCACCCCCCATAGCGGACCGGGAGCTGTTTTTT. Using reference TRBV18 and TRBJ2-2 for the parts outside the CDR3, the full variable domain is NAGVMQNPRHLVRRRGQEARLRCSPMKGHSHVYWYRQLPEEGLKFMVYLQKENIIDESGMPKERFSAEFPKEGPSILRIQQVVRGDSAAYFCASSPPIADRELFFGEGSRLTVL.

This chain joins TRBV10-1 and TRBJ2-5; D call uncertain. Germline CDR1 is WNHNN and CDR2 is SYGVQD (reference sequence). The CDR3 contains 13 residues. The V and J ends lost 3 bases and 3 bases respectively, with 8 bases between them. The CDR3 sequence: CASSESGKETQYF. For the CDR3, the DNA is TGCGCCAGCAGTGAATCTGGAAAAGAGACCCAGTACTTC.

This clonotype has only a few counts. The chain carries TRBV9 and TRBJ2-7, with 10 bases aligning to TRBD1. Germline V gene lookup returns CDR1 SGDLS and CDR2 YYNGEE. Trimming removed 3 bases from V and 5 bases from J; junction bases left unmatched: 8. CDR3 length: 15 amino acids. CDR3 sequence: CASSASGTGVDEQYF. Written as DNA, the CDR3 is TGTGCCAGCAGCGCGTCCGGGACAGGGGTAGACGAGCAGTACTTC.

In its sample, this clonotype was seen many times. The junction and the germline gene differ at one end; a read error may be behind it. V usage is TRBV20-1 and J usage is TRBJ2-3, with 8 nucleotides matching TRBD1. Germline assignment: CDR1 DFQATT and CDR2 SNEGSKA (reference sequence). This CDR3 spans 14 amino acids. The CDR3 loop is CSAGDRGKSDTQYF. The CDR3 DNA follows: TGCAGTGCTGGAGACAGGGGCAAGTCGGATACGCAGTATTTT.

This clonotype showed up many times. V is TRBV7-2 and J is TRBJ2-5, with D hard to call. The CDR3 contains 16 residues. Trimming shortened V by 0 bases and J by 4 bases, and 15 bases separated the two germline ends. Germline loops: CDR1 SGHTA, CDR2 FQGNSA. The CDR3 sequence is CASSLAPSVGGETQYF. In nucleotides, the CDR3 is TGTGCCAGCAGCTTAGCGCCTTCAGTCGGTGGAGAGACCCAGTACTTC.

The chain combines TRBV6-5 with TRBJ2-3; perhaps TRBD2 as D (6 bases). Germline CDR1 and CDR2: MNHEY and SVGAGI. The CDR3 is 16 residues long. V lost 7 bases and J lost 1, with 18 bases in between. The CDR3 nucleotides are TGTGCCAGCAACCCTACCGGGCGGGGAGGCACAGATACGCAGTATTTT. It specifies CASNPTGRGGTDTQYF.

Many counts were recorded for this clonotype. Here the CDR3 reads CASRGGPEAFF. DNA for the CDR3: TGTGCCAGCAGAGGGGGACCTGAAGCTTTCTTT. The chain combines TRBV2 with TRBJ1-1; maybe TRBD1 (6 bases). Germline V lookup: CDR1 SNHLY, CDR2 FYNNEI. The CDR3 length is 11 residues. The ends were cut back, 6 bases at V and 6 bases at J, with 8 bases in the middle.

This clonotype was seen a few times. The V gene is TRBV20-1, the J gene TRBJ2-1; TRBD2 matches at 9 bases. Germline values: CDR1 DFQATT, CDR2 SNEGSKA (reference sequence). Trimming took 1 base from V and 0 from J; bases not matched to a gene: 4. This CDR3 is 16 amino acids long. The CDR3 nucleotides are TGCAGTGCTAGAGCTAGCGGGGTTAGCTCCTACAATGAGCAGTTCTTC. It specifies CSARASGVSSYNEQFF.

The sample holds many counts of this clonotype. This chain connects TRBV28 to TRBJ2-3, with D possibly matching TRBD1 (5 bases). The length of the CDR3 is 15 residues. The ends were cut back, 3 bases at V and 1 base at J, with 11 bases in the middle. Germline CDR1 is MDHEN and CDR2 is SYDVKM. The CDR3 bases are TGTGCCAGCAGTTTGGGCGACAGCCGCACAGATACGCAGTATTTT. It specifies CASSLGDSRTDTQYF.

The rearrangement uses TRBV20-1 and TRBJ1-2, with 8 bases fitting TRBD1. With V trimmed by 4 bases and J by 2 bases, 9 bases remained unmatched. Germline values: CDR1 DFQATT, CDR2 SNEGSKA (reference sequence). CDR3 length equals 15 residues. The CDR3, as DNA: TGCAGTGCTACAGGGGGCCGCTCTACGAACTATGGCTACACCTTC. Amino acid sequence: CSATGGRSTNYGYTF.

In regard to this clonotype: This is likely an artifact of a read error, given a far larger clone one base away. This chain joins TRBV12-3 or TRBV12-4 and TRBJ2-3; D uncertain. The V and J ends lost 3 bases and 4 bases respectively, with 2 bases between them. The CDR3 consists of 11 residues. DNA for the CDR3: TGTGCCAGCAGTTTCGCAGATACGCAGTATTTT. It codes for CASSFADTQYF.

This chain joins TRBV28 and TRBJ1-1, with D unresolved. The germline V gene has CDR1 MDHEN and CDR2 SYDVKM. CDR3 size: 12 residues. Trimming took off 6 bases at V and 8 bases at J, with 13 bases between the two ends. The CDR3 reads CASRPLRQEAFF. CDR3 DNA: TGTGCCAGCAGACCACTTAGGCAGGAAGCTTTCTTT. Filled out from reference TRBV28 and TRBJ1-1, the complete variable domain reads DVKVTQSSRYLVKRTGEKVFLECVQDMDHENMFWYRQDPGLGLRLIYFSYDVKMKEKGDIPEGYSVSREKKERFSLILESASTNQTSMYLCASRPLRQEAFFGQGTRLTVV.

The genes are TRBV4-1 and TRBJ1-2, with 8 positions matching TRBD1. Germline V lookup: CDR1 MGHRA, CDR2 YSYEKL. The CDR3 is 17 amino acids. V trimming: 11 bases; J trimming: 6 bases; junction bases outside the gene matches: 23. The CDR3 bases are TGCGCCTACAGCCAAGAGTCTACGCAGGGGGCGGCTCATGGCTACACCTTC. It codes for CAYSQESTQGAAHGYTF.